Listed below are T cell receptor beta chains from one sample, sequenced in a study of blood T cell repertoires in COVID-19. The table came from immunoSEQ multiplex PCR; TCRdb's copy has only in-frame clones and leaves some out. Among roughly 180,000 clones, nearly 80% were seen once, and the ten largest hold 14%. Sample: PBMCs or T cells enriched from blood (not recorded which). These receptors were obtained from a man aged 60-69 years who had been exposed to COVID-19. CDR3s include the opening cysteine and the closing phenylalanine or tryptophan. Each record gives: CDR3 DNA, CDR3 protein, D gene, CDR3 length, clone size, V gene, J gene. D genes are given only for firm matches. Size is stated for part of the rows, as once, few or many counts, or as a class when the clone is expanded.

TGTGCCAGTAGTATCGGGACAGGCCGCGGCTATGGCTACACCTTC	CASSIGTGRGYGYTF	TRBD1	15	-	TRBV19	TRBJ1-2
TGTGCCAGCAGCCTACTAGCGGGAGTGGCCGGGGAGCTGTTTTTT	CASSLLAGVAGELFF	TRBD2	15	few	TRBV7-3	TRBJ2-2
TGTGCCTGGAGAGACTACGCGGCTAATGAGCAGTTCTTC	CAWRDYAANEQFF	-	13	-	TRBV30	TRBJ2-1
TGTGCCACCAGTGAACACGGACTAGCGGCACTTCAGTATTTT	CATSEHGLAALQYF	TRBD2	14	-	TRBV24-1	TRBJ2-3
TGTGCCAGCAGCGTCCGACAGGGGGCGCGGTACGAGCAGTACTTC	CASSVRQGARYEQYF	TRBD1	15	-	TRBV9	TRBJ2-7
TGTGCCAGCTCCATTAGCGGGAGCTCCTACAATGAGCAGTTCTTC	CASSISGSSYNEQFF	TRBD2	15	-	TRBV18	TRBJ2-1
TGTGCCAGCAGCCCGAGGCCGGGTAGGGGATCCGGGGAGCTGTTTTTT	CASSPRPGRGSGELFF	-	16	many	TRBV28	TRBJ2-2
TGTGCCAGCAGCTCCAAGGTTGTGGAGGGGGCGTACAATGAGCAGTTCTTC	CASSSKVVEGAYNEQFF	-	17	-	TRBV7-9	TRBJ2-1
TGTGCCAGTAGTACCTTCGGACAGGGGAACAATGAGCAGTTCTTC	CASSTFGQGNNEQFF	TRBD1	15	-	TRBV19	TRBJ2-1
TGTGCCTGGAGTGTAAGTAGCAGCTACTATGGCTACACCTTC	CAWSVSSSYYGYTF	-	14	once	TRBV30	TRBJ1-2
TGTGCCAGTAGTACCAGGGGAGGGGTCGGAAATGAGCAGTTCTTC	CASSTRGGVGNEQFF	-	15	-	TRBV19	TRBJ2-1
TGTGCCAGCAGCTTGGTTCCAGGGGAAAGCCACACCTTC	CASSLVPGESHTF	-	13	-	TRBV5-4	TRBJ1-2